The present entry profiles one T cell receptor beta chain with its context. Its antigen remains unknown. Sequencing used immunoSEQ multiplex PCR; TCRdb keeps in-frame clones, though not all of them. The sample consists of about 99,000 clones, roughly four fifths of them appearing once. V was cut by 3 bases and J by 4 bases, with 12 bases left in between. The CDR3 is 14 residues long. Germline values: CDR1 MDHEN, CDR2 SYDVKM. This entry belongs to a study of T cell clones after liver transplantation. About the research overall: A pre-transplant mixed lymphocyte reaction with TCRbeta sequencing defined graft-donor-reactive clones followed in post-transplant blood. Patients counted as tolerant after at least one year off all immunosuppression, enzymes not exceeding twice normal. Broader study findings: Donor-reactive sequences fell more than third party-reactive ones, suggesting partial deletion.

The chain is built from TRBV28 and TRBJ1-2; maybe TRBD1 (5 bases). The specimen was CD4+ T cells from blood, collected before liver transplant. This TCR was sampled from a human donor who received a liver transplant. The CDR3 DNA is TGTGCCAGCAGTTTGTGGGGGGAGGGCTATGGCTACACCTTC. The encoded protein is CASSLWGEGYGYTF.